The rows below give T cell receptor beta chains drawn from one sample of a study of blood T cell repertoires in COVID-19. This table comes from immunoSEQ multiplex PCR, and its TCRdb copy is limited to in-frame clones, with some not included. Among about 200,000 clones listed, more than 70% were seen once. The sample consisted of PBMCs or T cells enriched from blood (not recorded which). These receptors originate from a woman between 40 and 55 years old with acute COVID-19. CDR3s include the opening cysteine and the closing phenylalanine or tryptophan. D genes are given only for firm matches. Clone size is shown for a subset of rows, as once, few, many or a class of expanded clone.

len: 13; abundance: -; d_gene: -; j_gene: TRBJ2-5; v_gene: TRBV2; CDR3aa: CASRDSGRETQYF; CDR3nt: TGTGCCAGCAGGGACTCAGGAAGAGAGACCCAGTACTTC
len: 14; abundance: once; d_gene: -; j_gene: TRBJ2-5; v_gene: TRBV10-3; CDR3aa: CAISVTPPGETQYF; CDR3nt: TGTGCCATCAGTGTCACACCCCCAGGGGAGACCCAGTACTTC
len: 15; abundance: -; d_gene: -; j_gene: TRBJ2-5; v_gene: TRBV4-3; CDR3aa: CASSQATGSQETQYF; CDR3nt: TGCGCCAGCAGCCAAGCGACCGGGAGTCAAGAGACCCAGTACTTC
len: 15; abundance: -; d_gene: -; j_gene: TRBJ2-6; v_gene: TRBV19; CDR3aa: CASSSDSSGANVLTF; CDR3nt: TGTGCCAGTAGCAGTGACAGCTCTGGGGCCAACGTCCTGACTTTC
len: 14; abundance: -; d_gene: TRBD1; j_gene: TRBJ1-2; v_gene: TRBV3-1/TRBV3-2; CDR3aa: CASSHRTGGNGYTF; CDR3nt: TGTGCCAGCAGCCATAGGACAGGGGGCAATGGCTACACCTTC
len: 16; abundance: -; d_gene: TRBD2; j_gene: TRBJ2-3; v_gene: TRBV5-1; CDR3aa: CASSLVLAGDTDTQYF; CDR3nt: TGCGCCAGCAGCTTGGTACTAGCGGGCGACACAGATACGCAGTATTTT
len: 15; abundance: few; d_gene: -; j_gene: TRBJ1-2; v_gene: TRBV7-9; CDR3aa: CASSSGRGGDYGYTF; CDR3nt: TGTGCCAGCAGCTCCGGAAGGGGGGGAGACTATGGCTACACCTTC
len: 15; abundance: -; d_gene: TRBD2; j_gene: TRBJ2-3; v_gene: TRBV6-5; CDR3aa: CASSRDYPSTDTQYF; CDR3nt: TGTGCCAGCAGCCGGGACTACCCTAGCACAGATACGCAGTATTTT
len: 14; abundance: -; d_gene: TRBD1; j_gene: TRBJ1-1; v_gene: TRBV5-1; CDR3aa: CASRLQGANTEAFF; CDR3nt: TGCGCCAGCAGGCTACAGGGGGCGAACACTGAAGCTTTCTTT
len: 15; abundance: once; d_gene: TRBD1; j_gene: TRBJ1-4; v_gene: TRBV19; CDR3aa: CASRLDRATNEKLFF; CDR3nt: TGTGCCAGTAGACTCGACAGGGCAACTAATGAAAAACTGTTTTTT
len: 14; abundance: -; d_gene: -; j_gene: TRBJ1-3; v_gene: TRBV15; CDR3aa: CATSRDRSGNTIYF; CDR3nt: TGTGCCACCAGCAGAGACAGGTCGGGAAACACCATATATTTT
len: 14; abundance: once; d_gene: -; j_gene: TRBJ1-1; v_gene: TRBV6-6; CDR3aa: CASSRDTGSSEAFF; CDR3nt: TGTGCCAGCAGTCGGGACACCGGTAGTTCTGAAGCTTTCTTT
len: 13; abundance: -; d_gene: -; j_gene: TRBJ1-5; v_gene: TRBV9; CDR3aa: CASSIDWNQPQHF; CDR3nt: TGTGCCAGCAGCATAGACTGGAATCAGCCCCAGCATTTT
len: 13; abundance: -; d_gene: TRBD1; j_gene: TRBJ1-1; v_gene: TRBV5-5; CDR3aa: CASSFGTATEAFF; CDR3nt: TGTGCCAGCAGCTTTGGGACAGCCACTGAAGCTTTCTTT
len: 11; abundance: -; d_gene: TRBD1; j_gene: TRBJ1-1; v_gene: TRBV2; CDR3aa: CASKTQGAAFF; CDR3nt: TGTGCCAGCAAGACTCAGGGGGCTGCTTTCTTT
len: 16; abundance: -; d_gene: TRBD1; j_gene: TRBJ2-4; v_gene: TRBV6-4; CDR3aa: CASSEQGTLAKNIQYF; CDR3nt: TGTGCCAGCAGTGAACAGGGGACCCTAGCCAAAAACATTCAGTACTTC
len: 14; abundance: few; d_gene: -; j_gene: TRBJ1-6; v_gene: TRBV7-2; CDR3aa: CASSVQAGGSPLHF; CDR3nt: TGTGCCAGCAGCGTGCAAGCCGGCGGTTCACCCCTCCACTTT
len: 17; abundance: -; d_gene: -; j_gene: TRBJ2-1; v_gene: TRBV5-4; CDR3aa: CASSLGVGRGRANEQFF; CDR3nt: TGTGCCAGCAGCTTGGGGGTGGGGCGTGGTCGGGCAAATGAGCAGTTCTTC
len: 13; abundance: -; d_gene: -; j_gene: TRBJ1-1; v_gene: TRBV18; CDR3aa: CASSSRLEEEAFF; CDR3nt: TGTGCCAGCTCATCCCGGTTGGAGGAAGAAGCTTTCTTT
len: 15; abundance: -; d_gene: TRBD1; j_gene: TRBJ2-3; v_gene: TRBV7-3; CDR3aa: CASSLARGPTDTQYF; CDR3nt: TGTGCCAGCAGCTTAGCAAGGGGGCCCACAGATACGCAGTATTTT
len: 16; abundance: once; d_gene: -; j_gene: TRBJ2-6; v_gene: TRBV5-4; CDR3aa: CASSLASRHGANVLTF; CDR3nt: TGTGCCAGCAGCTTGGCCTCGAGGCATGGGGCCAACGTCCTGACTTTC
len: 12; abundance: -; d_gene: -; j_gene: TRBJ1-1; v_gene: TRBV11-2; CDR3aa: CASSSFRSEAFF; CDR3nt: TGTGCCAGCAGCTCCTTCAGATCTGAAGCTTTCTTT
len: 15; abundance: few; d_gene: TRBD1; j_gene: TRBJ1-1; v_gene: TRBV3-1/TRBV3-2; CDR3aa: CASSRTGQGVAEAFF; CDR3nt: TGTGCCAGCAGCCGTACGGGACAGGGAGTTGCTGAAGCTTTCTTT
len: 13; abundance: -; d_gene: TRBD1; j_gene: TRBJ1-1; v_gene: TRBV6-1; CDR3aa: CASSEARGTEAFF; CDR3nt: TGTGCCAGCAGTGAAGCCAGGGGGACTGAAGCTTTCTTT
len: 14; abundance: -; d_gene: TRBD1; j_gene: TRBJ2-4; v_gene: TRBV27; CDR3aa: CASSPWTGKNIQYF; CDR3nt: TGTGCCAGCAGTCCCTGGACAGGGAAAAACATTCAGTACTTC
len: 14; abundance: -; d_gene: -; j_gene: TRBJ1-2; v_gene: TRBV14; CDR3aa: CASSLEQRNYGYTF; CDR3nt: TGTGCCAGCAGCCTAGAACAGAGAAACTATGGCTACACCTTC
len: 16; abundance: -; d_gene: -; j_gene: TRBJ1-1; v_gene: TRBV7-2; CDR3aa: CASTRGSRALNTEAFF; CDR3nt: TGTGCCAGCACCCGGGGGTCCCGCGCTTTGAACACTGAAGCTTTCTTT
len: 15; abundance: -; d_gene: -; j_gene: TRBJ1-1; v_gene: TRBV5-1; CDR3aa: CASRNRQASNTEAFF; CDR3nt: TGCGCCAGCAGGAACCGACAGGCCTCTAACACTGAAGCTTTCTTT
len: 16; abundance: -; d_gene: TRBD1; j_gene: TRBJ1-1; v_gene: TRBV10-3; CDR3aa: CAISERQGAVDTEAFF; CDR3nt: TGTGCCATCAGTGAAAGGCAGGGGGCTGTGGATACTGAAGCTTTCTTT
len: 13; abundance: -; d_gene: -; j_gene: TRBJ1-1; v_gene: TRBV7-6; CDR3aa: CASSLRENTEAFF; CDR3nt: TGTGCCAGCAGCTTGAGAGAGAACACTGAAGCTTTCTTT
len: 13; abundance: -; d_gene: TRBD1; j_gene: TRBJ1-4; v_gene: TRBV7-2; CDR3aa: CASSNRQGKKLFF; CDR3nt: TGTGCCAGCAGCAACAGACAGGGGAAAAAACTGTTTTTT
len: 14; abundance: few; d_gene: -; j_gene: TRBJ1-1; v_gene: TRBV19; CDR3aa: CASSMGQVYTEAFF; CDR3nt: TGTGCCAGTAGTATGGGGCAGGTATACACTGAAGCTTTCTTT
len: 17; abundance: -; d_gene: TRBD1; j_gene: TRBJ1-5; v_gene: TRBV27; CDR3aa: CASSSGTGIDSNQPQHF; CDR3nt: TGTGCCAGCAGTTCCGGGACAGGGATCGATAGCAATCAGCCCCAGCATTTT
len: 14; abundance: few; d_gene: -; j_gene: TRBJ2-7; v_gene: TRBV28; CDR3aa: CASSPSPDTYEQYF; CDR3nt: TGTGCCAGCAGTCCTTCCCCCGACACGTACGAGCAGTACTTC
len: 17; abundance: once; d_gene: TRBD2; j_gene: TRBJ2-1; v_gene: TRBV11-2; CDR3aa: CASSLWMPSGGADEQFF; CDR3nt: TGTGCCAGCAGCTTATGGATGCCTAGCGGGGGGGCTGATGAGCAGTTCTTC
len: 14; abundance: -; d_gene: -; j_gene: TRBJ1-4; v_gene: TRBV6-6; CDR3aa: CASSYLQRSEKLFF; CDR3nt: TGTGCCAGCAGTTATTTGCAGAGGAGTGAAAAACTGTTTTTT
len: 17; abundance: -; d_gene: TRBD1; j_gene: TRBJ1-2; v_gene: TRBV4-1; CDR3aa: CASSQDRQGAQNYGYTF; CDR3nt: TGCGCCAGCAGCCAAGATCGTCAGGGGGCGCAGAACTATGGCTACACCTTC
len: 11; abundance: few; d_gene: -; j_gene: TRBJ2-7; v_gene: TRBV28; CDR3aa: CASTGRYEQYF; CDR3nt: TGTGCCAGCACGGGGAGATACGAGCAGTACTTC
len: 16; abundance: -; d_gene: TRBD1; j_gene: TRBJ2-5; v_gene: TRBV7-3; CDR3aa: CASSLRGGESSETQYF; CDR3nt: TGTGCCAGCAGCTTACGAGGGGGCGAATCTTCCGAGACCCAGTACTTC
len: 14; abundance: few; d_gene: -; j_gene: TRBJ1-4; v_gene: TRBV30; CDR3aa: CAWRPRGANEKLFF; CDR3nt: TGTGCCTGGAGGCCTCGGGGGGCTAATGAAAAACTGTTTTTT
len: 13; abundance: -; d_gene: -; j_gene: TRBJ2-4; v_gene: TRBV28; CDR3aa: CASSLGGISIQYF; CDR3nt: TGTGCCAGCAGTTTAGGAGGGATTAGCATTCAGTACTTC
len: 13; abundance: -; d_gene: -; j_gene: TRBJ2-1; v_gene: TRBV4-1; CDR3aa: CASSSEPYNEQFF; CDR3nt: TGCGCCAGCAGCTCTGAGCCCTACAATGAGCAGTTCTTC
len: 13; abundance: -; d_gene: -; j_gene: TRBJ1-3; v_gene: TRBV18; CDR3aa: CASSPGPGNTIYF; CDR3nt: TGTGCCAGCTCACCAGGGCCTGGAAACACCATATATTTT
len: 16; abundance: few; d_gene: -; j_gene: TRBJ2-7; v_gene: TRBV19; CDR3aa: CASSIEAHLIPYEQYF; CDR3nt: TGTGCCAGTAGTATAGAGGCACACCTTATACCCTACGAGCAGTACTTC
len: 18; abundance: -; d_gene: -; j_gene: TRBJ2-1; v_gene: TRBV3-1/TRBV3-2; CDR3aa: CASSQELGRGGPGGEQFF; CDR3nt: TGTGCCAGCAGCCAAGAGCTGGGGAGAGGAGGCCCCGGCGGTGAGCAGTTCTTC
len: 13; abundance: -; d_gene: TRBD1; j_gene: TRBJ1-2; v_gene: TRBV6-5; CDR3aa: CASRRGQGDGYTF; CDR3nt: TGTGCCAGCAGGCGGGGACAGGGGGATGGCTACACCTTC
len: 14; abundance: -; d_gene: TRBD1; j_gene: TRBJ1-2; v_gene: TRBV7-3; CDR3aa: CASSPTGADYGYTF; CDR3nt: TGTGCCAGCAGCCCGACAGGGGCAGACTATGGCTACACCTTC
len: 18; abundance: -; d_gene: TRBD1; j_gene: TRBJ2-5; v_gene: TRBV9; CDR3aa: CASSVATLGGTGQETQYF; CDR3nt: TGTGCCAGCAGCGTAGCTACTCTCGGAGGGACAGGGCAAGAGACCCAGTACTTC
len: 15; abundance: -; d_gene: TRBD2; j_gene: TRBJ2-2; v_gene: TRBV5-1; CDR3aa: CASSESSGGAGELFF; CDR3nt: TGCGCCAGCAGCGAATCTAGCGGGGGGGCCGGGGAGCTGTTTTTT
len: 14; abundance: -; d_gene: -; j_gene: TRBJ1-2; v_gene: TRBV7-9; CDR3aa: CASSLTTGDYGYTF; CDR3nt: TGTGCCAGCAGCCTCACTACGGGAGACTATGGCTACACCTTC
len: 18; abundance: once; d_gene: TRBD1; j_gene: TRBJ1-6; v_gene: TRBV29-1; CDR3aa: CSVEGSVVQDRAYSPLHF; CDR3nt: TGCAGCGTTGAAGGATCCGTAGTCCAGGACAGGGCCTATTCACCCCTCCACTTT
len: 13; abundance: -; d_gene: -; j_gene: TRBJ1-5; v_gene: TRBV12-3/TRBV12-4; CDR3aa: CASSLRQNQPQHF; CDR3nt: TGTGCCAGCAGTTTAAGACAAAATCAGCCCCAGCATTTT
len: 15; abundance: -; d_gene: -; j_gene: TRBJ1-4; v_gene: TRBV19; CDR3aa: CASSPTGQINEKLFF; CDR3nt: TGTGCCAGTAGTCCTACCGGACAGATAAATGAAAAACTGTTTTTT